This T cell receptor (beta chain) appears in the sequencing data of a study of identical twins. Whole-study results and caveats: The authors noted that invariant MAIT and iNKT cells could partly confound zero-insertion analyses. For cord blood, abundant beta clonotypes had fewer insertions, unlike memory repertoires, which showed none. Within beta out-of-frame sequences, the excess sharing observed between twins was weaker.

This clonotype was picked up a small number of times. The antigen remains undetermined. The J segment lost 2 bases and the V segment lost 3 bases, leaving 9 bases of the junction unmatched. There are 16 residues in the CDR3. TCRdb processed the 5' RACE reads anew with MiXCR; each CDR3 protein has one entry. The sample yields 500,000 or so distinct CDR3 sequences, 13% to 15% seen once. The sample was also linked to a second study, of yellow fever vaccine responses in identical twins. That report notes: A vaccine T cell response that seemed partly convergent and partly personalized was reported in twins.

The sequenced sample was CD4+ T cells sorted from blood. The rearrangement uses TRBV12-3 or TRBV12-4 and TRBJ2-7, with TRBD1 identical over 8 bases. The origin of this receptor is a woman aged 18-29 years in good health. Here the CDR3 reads CASSFGGTGAPYEQYF. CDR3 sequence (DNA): TGTGCCAGCAGTTTTGGTGGGACAGGAGCTCCCTACGAGCAGTACTTC.